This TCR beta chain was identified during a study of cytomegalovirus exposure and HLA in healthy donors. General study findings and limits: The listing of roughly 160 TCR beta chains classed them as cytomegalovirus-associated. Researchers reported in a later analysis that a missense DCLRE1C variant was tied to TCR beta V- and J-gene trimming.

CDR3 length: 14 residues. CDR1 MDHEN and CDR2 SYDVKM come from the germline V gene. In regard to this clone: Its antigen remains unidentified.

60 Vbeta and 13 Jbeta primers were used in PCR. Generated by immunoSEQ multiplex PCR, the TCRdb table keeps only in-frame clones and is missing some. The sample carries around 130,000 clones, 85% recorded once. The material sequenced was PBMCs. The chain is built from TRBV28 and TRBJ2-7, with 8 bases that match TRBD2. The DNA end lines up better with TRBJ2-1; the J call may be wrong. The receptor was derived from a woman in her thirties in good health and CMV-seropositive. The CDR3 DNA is TGTGCCAGCTTAAGGAGCGGGAGAAGGGATGAGCAGTTCTTC. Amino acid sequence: CASLRSGRRDEQFF.